The 17 T cell receptor beta chains listed next were all sequenced from one sample in a study of T cells after posttransplantation cyclophosphamide. Libraries were prepared by immunoSEQ multiplex PCR; TCRdb keeps only in-frame clonotypes and omits some of them. The sample has tens of thousands of clones, none seen only once; the top ten hold around 7%. The sample comprised PBMCs. The receptors shown here come from a woman between 55 and 75 years old in good health, CMV-negative, and a related stem cell transplant donor.

This clone has at least ten counts. The gene calls are TRBV5-1 and TRBJ2-2; a weak D match, TRBD2 (5 bases). The CDR3 extends over 17 amino acids. V lost 1 base, J lost 0 bases, and 13 bases lay in between. CDR1 and CDR2 from the germline V gene are SGHRS and YFSETQ. The CDR3 loop is CASSLWIGGTNTGELFF. For the CDR3, the DNA is TGCGCCAGCAGCTTGTGGATCGGAGGAACGAACACCGGGGAGCTGTTTTTT. The whole variable domain, filled in from reference TRBV5-1 and TRBJ2-2, reads KAGVTQTPRYLIKTRGQQVTLSCSPISGHRSVSWYQQTPGQGLQFLFEYFSETQRNKGNFPGRFSGRQFSNSRSEMNVSTLELGDSALYLCASSLWIGGTNTGELFFGEGSRLTVL.

Many counts were recorded for this clone. The chain joins TRBV11-1 to TRBJ2-1, with D tentatively TRBD1 (6 bases). Germline CDR1 reads SGHAT; CDR2 reads FQDESV (reference sequence). There are 17 residues in the CDR3. V lost 1 base and J lost 1, with 14 bases in between. CDR3 sequence reads: CASSLGPGARSYNEQFF. DNA of the CDR3: TGTGCCAGCAGCTTAGGACCAGGGGCCAGGTCCTACAATGAGCAGTTCTTC.

There are a few counts of this clone. The chain combines TRBV15 with TRBJ2-2; maybe TRBD2 (6 bases). Germline lookup yields CDR1 LNHNV and CDR2 YYDKDF (reference sequence). The CDR3 runs 16 residues. V was trimmed by 3 bases and J by 6 bases, leaving 17 bases between them. As DNA, the CDR3 is TGTGCCACCAGCAGGGACGGGTGGGGGGAAGCCGGGGAGCTGTTTTTT. Translation: CATSRDGWGEAGELFF.

This clone has at least ten counts. This chain joins TRBV28 and TRBJ1-1; 7 nucleotides line up with TRBD1. The CDR3 runs to 15 residues. The germline V gene encodes CDR1 MDHEN and CDR2 SYDVKM. The V gene end was trimmed by 6 bases and the J gene end by 5 bases; junction bases not matched to a gene: 12. The CDR3 DNA is TGTGCCAGCAGCGACCCCCCGACAGGGAAGACTGAAGCTTTCTTT. Translating gives CASSDPPTGKTEAFF.

Ten or more counts support this clone. The rearrangement links TRBV6-1 to TRBJ2-7, with 8 bases matching TRBD2. V gave up 3 bases and J gave up 9 bases; unmatched junction bases: 7. Germline CDR1 is MNHNS and CDR2 is SASEGT. The CDR3 totals 13 residues. Written as DNA, the CDR3 is TGTGCCAGCAGTGAGGGGACTAGACTAGGGCAGTACGTC. It specifies CASSEGTRLGQYV.

This clone showed up many times. The rearrangement links TRBV27 to TRBJ1-1, with no clear D. Trimming cost V 0 bases and J 3 bases, with 11 bases left between them. Germline-derived CDR1 and CDR2 are MNHEY and SMNVEV (reference sequence). This CDR3 is 15 amino acids long. This CDR3 is CASSLSYRWHTEAFF. The CDR3 DNA reads TGTGCCAGCAGTTTATCGTATCGATGGCACACTGAAGCTTTCTTT.

This clone occurred many times. V is TRBV28 and J is TRBJ1-1, with 8 bases fitting TRBD1. Germline V gives CDR1 MDHEN, CDR2 SYDVKM. The V and J ends lost 8 bases and 4 bases, in that order; junction bases with no gene match: 6. The CDR3 is 13 residues long. CDR3 sequence (DNA): TGTGCCAGCGGGCGACAGGGGTTCACTGAAGCTTTCTTT. It encodes CASGRQGFTEAFF.

This clone was counted ten times or more. The V and J genes are TRBV19 and TRBJ1-2; the D is unclear. V was trimmed by 4 bases and J by 8 bases, leaving 8 bases between them. Germline V CDR1 and CDR2: LNHDA, SQIVND (reference sequence). This CDR3 spans 11 amino acids. The CDR3 loop reads CASSTLTGYTF. CDR3 DNA sequence: TGTGCCAGTAGTACGCTAACCGGCTACACCTTC.

This clone was observed many times. The V call is TRBV7-2, the J call TRBJ2-7; TRBD1 aligns across 12 bases. Germline V gene lookup returns CDR1 SGHTA and CDR2 FQGNSA. The CDR3 contains 15 residues. The V gene end was trimmed by 5 bases and the J gene end by 2 bases; junction bases not matched to a gene: 4. CDR3 sequence reads: CASSTGQGATYEQYV. The CDR3 DNA follows: TGTGCCAGCAGCACGGGACAGGGGGCGACCTACGAGCAGTACGTC.

This clone has a count of ten or more. The V call is TRBV6-1, the J call TRBJ2-1; TRBD2 agrees at 13 bases. J lost 2 bases, V lost 0 bases, and 7 bases had no gene match. Germline assignment: CDR1 MNHNS and CDR2 SASEGT. This CDR3 has 19 residues. The CDR3 sequence: CASSEAALAGGRAYNEQFF. The CDR3 nucleotides read TGTGCCAGCAGTGAAGCGGCACTAGCGGGAGGGAGGGCCTACAATGAGCAGTTCTTC.

This clone was seen many times. This chain joins TRBV11-2 and TRBJ2-5; D remains ambiguous. V shed 3 bases and J shed 5 bases, with 10 bases lying between them. Germline loops: CDR1 SGHAT, CDR2 FQNNGV. CDR3 length: 13 residues. CDR3 sequence: CASSFVFGETQYF. The CDR3 DNA is TGTGCCAGCAGCTTCGTATTCGGTGAGACCCAGTACTTC.

This clone was seen repeatedly, ten times or more. The V and J genes are TRBV15 and TRBJ2-3, with a tentative D call TRBD1 (6 bases). This CDR3 has 16 amino acids. CDR1 is LNHNV, CDR2 YYDKDF, per germline (reference sequence). V lost 0 bases and J lost 2, with 12 bases in between. The CDR3 loop is CATSREQGIFTDTQYF. CDR3 DNA: TGTGCCACCAGCAGAGAGCAGGGGATTTTCACAGATACGCAGTATTTT.

At least ten counts were recorded for this clone. The rearrangement joins TRBV9 to TRBJ2-3; D possibly corresponds to TRBD1 (5 bases). Trimming left V 4 bases short and J 7 bases short, with 10 bases between. The CDR3 runs 12 residues. Germline CDR1 and CDR2: SGDLS and YYNGEE. The DNA of the CDR3 is TGTGCCAGCAGCCCAACAGGAAATACGCAGTATTTT. Encoded protein: CASSPTGNTQYF.

In this sample, this clone turned up many times. This chain connects TRBV5-1 to TRBJ2-2; D remains unclear. This CDR3 is built from 16 residues. V was pared by 4 bases and J by 0 bases, with 13 bases between. Germline V gives CDR1 SGHRS, CDR2 YFSETQ. CDR3 sequence reads: CASSPGASSNTGELFF. Written as DNA, the CDR3 is TGCGCCAGCAGCCCCGGAGCGTCTTCGAACACCGGGGAGCTGTTTTTT.

This clone occurred many times. This chain joins TRBV4-2 and TRBJ2-3, with a possible D match to TRBD2 (5 bases). The CDR3 sequence is 13 residues long. The germline gives CDR1 LGHNA, CDR2 YNFKEQ. V was cut by 1 base and J by 6 bases, with 8 bases left in between. This chain's CDR3 is CASSQGWEDTQYF. Here the CDR3 DNA reads TGTGCCAGCAGCCAAGGGTGGGAGGATACGCAGTATTTT.

This clone occurred many times. V gene TRBV10-3 combines with J gene TRBJ2-1; 10 nucleotides line up with TRBD1. With 6 bases clipped from V and 7 bases from J, the junction kept 6 bases outside the gene matches. The CDR3 runs 14 residues. In germline, CDR1 is ENHRY, CDR2 SYGVKD. The CDR3 nucleotides read TGTGCCATCAGGCCGGACAGGGGGAATAATGAGCAGTTCTTC. Protein product: CAIRPDRGNNEQFF.

This CDR3 is CASSLGAGIGETQYF. CDR3 in DNA: TGTGCCAGCAGCTTGGGAGCAGGGATTGGGGAGACCCAGTACTTC. V and J are TRBV5-6 and TRBJ2-5; D may be TRBD1 (5 bases). The CDR3 consists of 15 residues. V lost 0 bases and J 5 bases, leaving 14 bases between the germline ends. The germline V gene encodes CDR1 SGHDT and CDR2 YYEEEE.